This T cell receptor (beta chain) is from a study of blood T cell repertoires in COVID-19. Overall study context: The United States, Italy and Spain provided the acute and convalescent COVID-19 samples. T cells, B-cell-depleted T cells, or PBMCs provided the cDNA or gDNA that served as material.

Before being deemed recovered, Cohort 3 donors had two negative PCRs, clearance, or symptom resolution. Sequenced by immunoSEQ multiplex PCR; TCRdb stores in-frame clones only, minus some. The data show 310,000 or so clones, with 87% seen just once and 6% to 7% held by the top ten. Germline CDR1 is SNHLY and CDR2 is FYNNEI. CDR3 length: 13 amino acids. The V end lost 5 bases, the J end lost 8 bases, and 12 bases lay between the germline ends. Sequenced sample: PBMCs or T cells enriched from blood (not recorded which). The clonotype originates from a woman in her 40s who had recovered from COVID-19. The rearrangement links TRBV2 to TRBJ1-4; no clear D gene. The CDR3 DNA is TGTGCCAGCAGTCCCCCGGCGGGCGAAAAACTGTTTTTT. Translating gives CASSPPAGEKLFF. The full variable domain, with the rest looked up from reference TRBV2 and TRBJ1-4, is EPEVTQTPSHQVTQMGQEVILRCVPISNHLYFYWYRQILGQKVEFLVSFYNNEISEKSEIFDDQFSVERPDGSNFTLKIRSTKLEDSAMYFCASSPPAGEKLFFGSGTQLSVL.